This TCR beta chain originates from a study of cytomegalovirus exposure and HLA in healthy donors. Study as a whole: From donors who were HLA-typed, an early data release held 80 million to 95 million unique TCRs. Overall study findings and caveats: Being productive about 90% or about 30% of the time was typical of most TCR beta V segments in an earlier analysis. DRB1 showed the most TCR associations and HLA-C the fewest in a later analysis, as rates varied by HLA locus. Most TCR sequences were uncommon, yet certain public TCRs appeared in many donors.

The ends lost 1 base at V and 7 bases at J; junction bases unmatched: 7. The CDR3 has 14 residues. Germline V lookup: CDR1 GTSNPN, CDR2 SVGIG (reference sequence). 13 Jbeta primers and 60 Vbeta primers were used for the PCR. Assay: immunoSEQ multiplex PCR; the TCRdb copy retains only in-frame clones and omits some. The sample contains around 78,000 clones, less than 85% of which appear only once. A word on this clone: Antigen unknown.

The TCR sequence derives from a male donor in good health and CMV-seronegative. Sequenced: PBMCs. The chain couples TRBV30 to TRBJ1-3, with 7 bases aligning to TRBD1. CDR3 sequence: CAWSATGVANTIYF. The CDR3, as DNA: TGTGCCTGGAGTGCTACAGGGGTGGCGAACACCATATATTTT.